These 20 T cell receptor beta chains originate from one sample sequenced in a study of glioma-infiltrating T cells after dendritic cell vaccination. Using immunoSEQ multiplex PCR, the repertoire was profiled, and TCRdb retains in-frame clones only, with some absent. The table lists around 87,000 clones, roughly 80% of them singletons. Sample time point: after dendritic cell vaccination, including at tumor progression/relapse. Sequenced here: blood, sampled after dendritic cell vaccination. The receptors stem from a human donor with glioblastoma.

This clone was seen more than once but under ten times. V gene TRBV30 combines with J gene TRBJ1-6, with 10 nucleotides matching TRBD1. There are 16 residues in the CDR3. Trimming cost V 2 bases and J 5 bases; bases outside gene matches: 6. The germline V gene has CDR1 GTSNPN and CDR2 SVGIG (reference sequence). Here the CDR3 reads CAWSKGQGIDNSPLHF. The CDR3 nucleotides are TGTGCCTGGAGTAAGGGACAGGGGATCGATAATTCACCCCTCCACTTT.

This clone is deemed medium-sized. The DNA of the CDR3 is TGTGCCAGCAGCTGGATGGAGCTGGACACCATATATTTT. Protein sequence: CASSWMELDTIYF. The chain is built from TRBV7-6 and TRBJ1-3; D unresolved. This CDR3 region has 13 residues. V lost 4 bases and J 8 bases, leaving 12 bases between the germline ends. Germline loops: CDR1 SGHVS, CDR2 FNYEAQ.

The CDR3 sequence: CASSLRFDGAQETQYF. The CDR3, as DNA: TGTGCCAGCAGCTTAAGGTTTGACGGAGCGCAAGAGACCCAGTACTTC. This sequence joins TRBV7-2 and TRBJ2-5; D gene uncertain. Germline assignment: CDR1 SGHTA and CDR2 FQGNSA. The V gene lost 2 bases and the J gene lost 2 bases, with 15 bases spanning the gap. CDR3 length: 16 amino acids.

This clone was observed a handful of times. The gene calls are TRBV7-9 and TRBJ1-5; D is perhaps TRBD1 (5 bases). The V gene lost 5 bases and the J gene lost 2 bases, with 13 bases spanning the gap. The CDR3 is 15 amino acids. Germline V lookup: CDR1 SEHNR, CDR2 FQNEAQ (reference sequence). This chain's CDR3 is CASSRGSDGNQPQHF. The CDR3, as DNA: TGTGCCAGCAGCCGGGGGTCGGACGGCAATCAGCCCCAGCATTTT.

Written as DNA, the CDR3 is TGTGCCAGCAGCTTGGTCGGGATGCATAATTCACCCCTCCACTTT. It yields the protein CASSLVGMHNSPLHF. The chain uses TRBV5-4 and TRBJ1-6; D is uncertain. Per the germline V gene, CDR1 is SGHNT and CDR2 is YYREEE (reference sequence). V was cut by 0 bases and J by 5 bases, with 9 bases left in between. The CDR3 sequence is 15 residues long.

The V and J genes are TRBV7-8 and TRBJ1-6; no clear D. The germline V gene encodes CDR1 SGHVS and CDR2 FQNEAQ. The V gene lost 2 bases and the J gene lost 7 bases, with 12 bases spanning the gap. CDR3 size: 15 residues. In DNA, the CDR3 is TGTGCCAGCAGCTTAAGGCCTGGGGAGAATTCACCCCTCCACTTT. Residues: CASSLRPGENSPLHF.

The chain has TRBV21-1 and TRBJ1-2; the table's D call TRBD1 went unverified against the DNA. TRBV21-1 represents a pseudogene. The CDR3 runs to 15 residues. The CDR3 loop reads CASSSKTGGIDGYTF. The CDR3 DNA is TGTGCCAGCAGCAGCAAGACAGGGGGAATCGATGGCTACACCTTC.

The chain joins TRBV7-9 to TRBJ2-7; 7 nucleotides line up with TRBD1. The V gene's germline CDR1 is SEHNR and CDR2 FQNEAQ (reference sequence). CDR3 length equals 14 residues. V shed 2 bases and J 2 bases; nucleotides not matched to a gene: 3. CDR3 region: CASSLRGQTYEQYF. For the CDR3, the DNA is TGTGCCAGCAGCTTAAGGGGACAGACCTACGAGCAGTACTTC.

The chain is built from TRBV19 and TRBJ1-2; TRBD1 aligns across 8 bases. The V gene's germline CDR1 is LNHDA and CDR2 SQIVND (reference sequence). CDR3 length equals 16 residues. J gave up 5 bases and V 5 bases, and 13 bases lay outside the gene matches. CDR3 sequence: CASSSGQGSTKYGYTF. In nucleotides, the CDR3 is TGTGCCAGTAGTTCTGGACAGGGCTCTACGAAATATGGCTACACCTTC.

The chain combines TRBV19 with TRBJ2-1, with TRBD2 matching 9 bases. J lost 8 bases, V lost 3 bases, and 8 bases had no gene match. Germline V lookup: CDR1 LNHDA, CDR2 SQIVND (reference sequence). The CDR3 extends over 15 amino acids. CDR3 DNA sequence: TGTGCCAGTAGTATTTTAGCGGGGGATTACTATGAGCAGTTCTTC. Protein product: CASSILAGDYYEQFF.

This clone appeared a single time. This chain uses TRBV14 with TRBJ1-6; no clear D. The CDR3 sequence is 15 residues long. V shed 3 bases and J shed 7 bases, with 13 bases lying between them. Germline V gene lookup returns CDR1 SGHDN and CDR2 FVKESK. The CDR3 DNA sequence: TGTGCCAGCAGCCATTGGACGGGAACGAATTCACCCCTCCACTTT. As protein: CASSHWTGTNSPLHF.

V and J are TRBV2 and TRBJ2-5; a weak D match, TRBD2 (7 bases). Deletions cut 7 bases from V and 4 bases from J, with 19 bases between. This CDR3 is 15 amino acids long. Germline V gene sequence: CDR1 SNHLY, CDR2 FYNNEI. DNA for the CDR3: TGTGCCAGCAAAGGGGTTGGCGGGGGCGTAGAGACCCAGTACTTC. This gives the protein CASKGVGGGVETQYF.

This clone turned up a few times. The chain couples TRBV14 to TRBJ2-7, with TRBD2 matching 13 bases. CDR1 is SGHDN and CDR2 is FVKESK in the germline V gene. The CDR3 loop spans 18 amino acids. V was pared by 3 bases and J by 0 bases, with 8 bases of the junction left unmatched. CDR3: CASSHGTSGGVSSYEQYF. The CDR3 bases are TGTGCCAGCAGCCATGGAACTAGCGGGGGGGTGAGCTCCTACGAGCAGTACTTC.

The genes are TRBV7-6 and TRBJ2-2; possible D gene TRBD2, 5 bases. The V and J ends lost 6 bases and 6 bases respectively, with 14 bases between them. This CDR3 region has 14 residues. The germline V gene has CDR1 SGHVS and CDR2 FNYEAQ. This chain's CDR3 is CASRRAEKAGELFF. DNA of the CDR3: TGTGCCAGCAGAAGAGCGGAAAAGGCCGGGGAGCTGTTTTTT.

The rearrangement joins TRBV9 to TRBJ1-2; possibly TRBD1 for D (5 bases). The CDR3 has 13 residues. The germline CDR1 and CDR2 sequences are SGDLS and YYNGEE. Deletions cut 1 base from V and 5 bases from J, with 9 bases between. CDR3 residues: CASSVQGSYGYTF. CDR3 bases: TGTGCCAGCAGCGTACAGGGTTCATATGGCTACACCTTC.

The chain employs TRBV5-5 and TRBJ2-7; D may be TRBD2 (6 bases). Trimming shortened V by 0 bases and J by 1 base, and 14 bases separated the two germline ends. Germline V gives CDR1 SGHKS, CDR2 YYEKEE (reference sequence). This CDR3 has 16 residues. Here the CDR3 DNA reads TGTGCCAGCAGCTTGGTGGCAGCTGGGGGGTCCTACGAGCAGTACTTC. Its translation is CASSLVAAGGSYEQYF.

The chain is built from TRBV4-1 and TRBJ1-2; 7 positions agree with TRBD1. Germline-derived CDR1 and CDR2 are MGHRA and YSYEKL. The junction had 17 bases not matched to a gene; V was cut back by 3 bases and J by 4 bases. The CDR3 consists of 18 residues. The CDR3 loop is CASSQDPDRPVQGYGYTF. Written as DNA, the CDR3 is TGCGCCAGCAGCCAGGACCCGGACAGGCCCGTTCAAGGCTATGGCTACACCTTC.

The chain carries TRBV11-1 and TRBJ2-2; TRBD1 agrees at 7 bases. Trimming cost V 2 bases and J 5 bases; bases outside gene matches: 5. Germline V CDR1 and CDR2: SGHAT, FQDESV (reference sequence). The CDR3 has 15 amino acids. The CDR3 DNA reads as TGTGCCAGCAGCTTAACTACGGGACAGACCGGGGAGCTGTTTTTT. It yields the protein CASSLTTGQTGELFF.

The CDR3 sequence: CASSLSQFHGGELFF. Written as DNA, the CDR3 is TGTGCCAGCAGTTTGAGTCAATTTCATGGCGGGGAGCTGTTTTTT. V gene TRBV27 combines with J gene TRBJ2-2; D gene unclear. V shed 3 bases and J shed 7 bases, with 15 bases lying between them. The CDR3 loop spans 15 amino acids. In germline, CDR1 is MNHEY, CDR2 SMNVEV (reference sequence).

This clone was recorded only once. Other DNA sequences within the sample encode an identical CDR3. The V gene is TRBV6-5, the J gene TRBJ1-2; tentative D call: TRBD1 (5 bases). The CDR3 sequence is 12 residues long. From germline, CDR1 is MNHEY and CDR2 SVGAGI. V lost 9 bases and J 7 bases, leaving 15 bases between the germline ends. The DNA of the CDR3 is TGTGCCAGTCTTACGGGGGAGCGTGGCTACACCTTC. Translated: CASLTGERGYTF.